This is a list of T cell receptor beta chains from one sample in a study of CD8 T cells in ankylosing spondylitis. TCRdb reprocessed the 5' RACE reads with MiXCR, giving one entry per CDR3 protein. Of 670,000 or so distinct CDR3 sequences in the sample, around 19% are singletons; the top ten hold approximately 18%. The material sequenced was blood, either unsorted or a sorted T cell fraction (not recorded which). All receptors come from a male donor with ankylosing spondylitis. CDR3s include the opening cysteine and the closing phenylalanine or tryptophan. A D gene is named only where the DNA matches it firmly. A row's size may be missing; if present it is once, few, many or a size class.

j_gene | abundance | d_gene | v_gene | CDR3nt | CDR3aa
TRBJ1-1 | - | - | TRBV6-1 | TGTGCCAGCAGCCCCCCAGGGATATCCACTGAAGCTTTCTTT | CASSPPGISTEAFF
TRBJ1-2 | - | - | TRBV7-8 | TGTGCCAGCAGCTTAGTACAGGGACCGTATGGCTACACCTTC | CASSLVQGPYGYTF
TRBJ1-5 | few | - | TRBV12-3/TRBV12-4 | TGTGCCAGCAGACCCGAGGGGGTCGGAGGGAATCAGCCCCAGCATTTT | CASRPEGVGGNQPQHF
TRBJ1-1 | few | TRBD1 | TRBV3-1 | TGTGCCAGCAGCCATTCAGGGGGCACTGAAGCTTTCTTT | CASSHSGGTEAFF
TRBJ1-1 | - | - | TRBV3-1 | TGTGCCAGCAGCCAAGAGTCGGGAGCTTTCTTT | CASSQESGAFF
TRBJ2-3 | - | - | TRBV7-6 | TGTGCCAGCAGCTTAGTTGGAGGCACTAACACAGATACGCAGTATTTT | CASSLVGGTNTDTQYF
TRBJ2-1 | few | - | TRBV9 | TGTGCCAGCAGCGTAGCTATTGACCGGGGCCGGATCAATGAGCAGTTCTTC | CASSVAIDRGRINEQFF
TRBJ1-2 | - | - | TRBV7-8 | TGTGCCAGCAGCTTAGAGGGGTGGACAAGTAGCTATGGCTACACCTTC | CASSLEGWTSSYGYTF
TRBJ2-5 | - | - | TRBV2 | TGTGCCAGCAGTGGAAAGAGCGGATACCAAGAGACCCAGTACTTC | CASSGKSGYQETQYF
TRBJ2-2 | - | - | TRBV20-1 | TGCAGTGCTAGAGTTGTGGGAGCAGGGTTGGTCGGGGAGCTGTTTTTT | CSARVVGAGLVGELFF
TRBJ1-5 | - | - | TRBV12-3/TRBV12-4 | TGTGCCAGCAGTCCTCAGAATAGCAATCAGCCCCAGCATTTT | CASSPQNSNQPQHF